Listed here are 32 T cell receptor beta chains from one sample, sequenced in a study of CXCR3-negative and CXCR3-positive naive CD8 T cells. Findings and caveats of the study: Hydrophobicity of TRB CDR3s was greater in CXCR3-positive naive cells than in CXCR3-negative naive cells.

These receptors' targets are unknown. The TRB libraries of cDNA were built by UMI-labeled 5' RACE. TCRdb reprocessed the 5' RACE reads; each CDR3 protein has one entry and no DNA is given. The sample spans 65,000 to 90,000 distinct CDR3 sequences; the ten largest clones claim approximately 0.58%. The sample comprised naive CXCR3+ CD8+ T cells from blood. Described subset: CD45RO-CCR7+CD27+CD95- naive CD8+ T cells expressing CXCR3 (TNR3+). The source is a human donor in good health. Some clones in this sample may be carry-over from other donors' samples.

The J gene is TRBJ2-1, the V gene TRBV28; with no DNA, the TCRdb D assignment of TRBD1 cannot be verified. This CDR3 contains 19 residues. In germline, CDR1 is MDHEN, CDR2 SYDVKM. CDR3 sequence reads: CASSSASGQPSGSYNEQFF.

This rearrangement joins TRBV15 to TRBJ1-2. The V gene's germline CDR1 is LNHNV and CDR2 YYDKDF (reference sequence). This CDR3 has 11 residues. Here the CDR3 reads CATSDGYGYTF.

The CDR3 here is CSVDVLAGRYQETQYF. The J gene is TRBJ2-5, the V gene TRBV29-1; TCRdb's assignment of TRBD2 cannot be checked, as there is no DNA. The CDR3 consists of 16 residues. Germline loops: CDR1 SQVTM, CDR2 ANQGSEA.

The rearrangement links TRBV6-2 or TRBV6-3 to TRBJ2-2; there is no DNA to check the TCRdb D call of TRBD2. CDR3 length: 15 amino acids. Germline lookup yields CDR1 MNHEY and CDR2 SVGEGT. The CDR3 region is CASSSASGDTGELFF.

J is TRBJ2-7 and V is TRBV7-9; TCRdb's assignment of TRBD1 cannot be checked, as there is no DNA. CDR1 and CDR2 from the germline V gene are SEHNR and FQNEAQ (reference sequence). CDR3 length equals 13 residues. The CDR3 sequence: CASSLGTVSEQYF.

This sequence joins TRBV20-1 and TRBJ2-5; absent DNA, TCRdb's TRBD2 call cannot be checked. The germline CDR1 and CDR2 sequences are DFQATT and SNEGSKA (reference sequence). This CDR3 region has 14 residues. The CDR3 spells CSARAARGKETQYF.

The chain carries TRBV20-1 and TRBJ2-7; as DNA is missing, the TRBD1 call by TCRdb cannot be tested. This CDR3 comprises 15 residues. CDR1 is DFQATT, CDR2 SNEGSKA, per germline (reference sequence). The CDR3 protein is CSAAVVDRVGGEQYF.

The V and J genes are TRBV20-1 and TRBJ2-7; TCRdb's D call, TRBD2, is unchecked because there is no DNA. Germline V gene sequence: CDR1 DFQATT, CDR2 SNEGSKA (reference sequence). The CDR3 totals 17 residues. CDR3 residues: CSARDRESVSLMVEQYF.

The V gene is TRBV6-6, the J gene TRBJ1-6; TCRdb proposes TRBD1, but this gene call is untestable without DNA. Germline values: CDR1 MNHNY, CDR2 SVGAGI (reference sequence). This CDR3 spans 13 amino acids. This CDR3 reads CATESPGLSPLHF.

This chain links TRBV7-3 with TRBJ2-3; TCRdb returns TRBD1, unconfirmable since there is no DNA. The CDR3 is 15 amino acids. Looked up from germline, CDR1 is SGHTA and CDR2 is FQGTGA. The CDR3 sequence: CASSSGTVSTDTQYF.

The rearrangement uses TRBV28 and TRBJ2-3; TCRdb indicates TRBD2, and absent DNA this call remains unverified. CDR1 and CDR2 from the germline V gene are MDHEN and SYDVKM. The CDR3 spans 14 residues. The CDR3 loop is CASISGKVLDTQYF.

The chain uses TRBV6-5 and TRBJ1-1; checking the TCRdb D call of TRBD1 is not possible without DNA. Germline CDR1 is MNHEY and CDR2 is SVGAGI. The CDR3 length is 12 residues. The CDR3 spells CASSFGTGETFF.

The chain's CDR3 is CASSLLETNNEQFF. The V gene is TRBV28, the J gene TRBJ2-1. Germline values: CDR1 MDHEN, CDR2 SYDVKM. The CDR3 is 14 amino acids.

The CDR3 spells CASSPLPGILRALPYEQYF. This chain links TRBV28 with TRBJ2-7; TCRdb proposes TRBD2, but this gene call is untestable without DNA. This CDR3 has 19 residues. In germline, CDR1 is MDHEN, CDR2 SYDVKM.

The CDR3 protein is CASSHSTDTQYF. The chain links TRBV25-1 to TRBJ2-3. This CDR3 is built from 12 residues. Germline values: CDR1 MGHDK, CDR2 SYGVNS.

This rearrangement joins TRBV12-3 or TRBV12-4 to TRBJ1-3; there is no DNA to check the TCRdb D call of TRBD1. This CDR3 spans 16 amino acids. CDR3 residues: CASGWGRGYSGNTIYF.

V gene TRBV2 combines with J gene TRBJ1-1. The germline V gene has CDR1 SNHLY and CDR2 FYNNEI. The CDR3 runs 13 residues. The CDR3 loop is CASSGQGSTEAFF.

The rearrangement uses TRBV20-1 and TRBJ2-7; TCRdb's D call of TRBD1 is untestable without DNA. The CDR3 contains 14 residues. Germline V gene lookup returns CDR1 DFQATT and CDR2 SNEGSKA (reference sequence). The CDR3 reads CSARGTGSGNEQYF.

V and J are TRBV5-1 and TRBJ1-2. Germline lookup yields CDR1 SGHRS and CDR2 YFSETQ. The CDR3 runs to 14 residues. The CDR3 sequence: CASSLENSNYGYTF.

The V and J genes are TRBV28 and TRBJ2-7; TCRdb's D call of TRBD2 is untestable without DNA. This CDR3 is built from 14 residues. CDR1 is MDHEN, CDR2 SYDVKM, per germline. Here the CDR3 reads CASSPLDSNDEQYF. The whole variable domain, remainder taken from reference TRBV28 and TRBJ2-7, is DVKVTQSSRYLVKRTGEKVFLECVQDMDHENMFWYRQDPGLGLRLIYFSYDVKMKEKGDIPEGYSVSREKKERFSLILESASTNQTSMYLCASSPLDSNDEQYFGPGTRLTVT.

CDR3 amino acids: CASSEYRSQETQYF. V and J are TRBV2 and TRBJ2-5; there is no DNA to check the TCRdb D call of TRBD1. The CDR3 consists of 14 residues. The V gene's germline CDR1 is SNHLY and CDR2 FYNNEI.

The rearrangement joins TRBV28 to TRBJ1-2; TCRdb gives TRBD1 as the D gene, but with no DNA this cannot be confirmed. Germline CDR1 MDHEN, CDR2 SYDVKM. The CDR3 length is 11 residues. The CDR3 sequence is CASSHDRCYTF.

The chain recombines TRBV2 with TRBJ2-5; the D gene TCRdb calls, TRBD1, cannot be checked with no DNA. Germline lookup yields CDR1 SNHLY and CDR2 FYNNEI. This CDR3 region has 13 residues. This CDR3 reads CAREKGGKETQYF.

CDR3 residues: CASSPAQREIHEQFF. J is TRBJ2-1 and V is TRBV28; TCRdb designates TRBD2, a call that cannot be tested without DNA. This CDR3 spans 15 amino acids. The germline V gene has CDR1 MDHEN and CDR2 SYDVKM.

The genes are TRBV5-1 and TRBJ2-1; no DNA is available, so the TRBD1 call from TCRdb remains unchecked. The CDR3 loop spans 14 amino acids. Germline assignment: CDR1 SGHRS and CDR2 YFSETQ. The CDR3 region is CASNLGQGRNEQFF.

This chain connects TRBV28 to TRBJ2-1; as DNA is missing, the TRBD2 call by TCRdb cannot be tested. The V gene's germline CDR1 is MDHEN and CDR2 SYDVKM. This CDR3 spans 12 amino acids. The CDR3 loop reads CASSLTLGEQFF.

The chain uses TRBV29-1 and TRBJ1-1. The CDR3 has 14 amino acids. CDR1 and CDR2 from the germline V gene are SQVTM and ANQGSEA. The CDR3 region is CSRDLLTGTTEAFF.

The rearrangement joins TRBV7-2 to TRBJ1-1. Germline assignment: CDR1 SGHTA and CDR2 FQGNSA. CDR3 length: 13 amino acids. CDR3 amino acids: CASSSTFRTEAFF. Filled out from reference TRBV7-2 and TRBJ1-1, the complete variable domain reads GAGVSQSPSNKVTEKGKDVELRCDPISGHTALYWYRQSLGQGLEFLIYFQGNSAPDKSGLPSDRFSAERTGGSVSTLTIQRTQQEDSAVYLCASSSTFRTEAFFGQGTRLTVV.

The CDR3 sequence: CASLLWGYQETQYF. V usage is TRBV6-2 or TRBV6-3 and J usage is TRBJ2-5; with no DNA, the TCRdb D assignment of TRBD1 cannot be verified. The CDR3 consists of 14 residues. Germline CDR1 is MNHEY and CDR2 is SVGEGT.

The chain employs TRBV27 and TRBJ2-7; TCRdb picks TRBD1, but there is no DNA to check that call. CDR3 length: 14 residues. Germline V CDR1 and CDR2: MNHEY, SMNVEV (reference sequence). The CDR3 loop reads CASSRQTGYDEQYF.

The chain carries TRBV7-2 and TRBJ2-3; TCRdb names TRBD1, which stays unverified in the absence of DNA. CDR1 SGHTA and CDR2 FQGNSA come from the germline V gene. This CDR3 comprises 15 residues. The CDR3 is CASSLAAGGTDTQYF.

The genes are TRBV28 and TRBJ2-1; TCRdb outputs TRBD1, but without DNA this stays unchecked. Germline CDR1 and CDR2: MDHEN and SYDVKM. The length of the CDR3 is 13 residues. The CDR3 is CASTSGAYNEQFF.